This note documents a single T cell receptor beta chain sequence. In its sample, this clonotype was seen many times. Its recognized antigen is unknown. No per-base quality is available; no much larger clone lies one base away. The data belong to a study of identical twins listed by TCRdb under 2016. Study-level background: To test whether fetal clonotypes persist, the study used deep sequencing on TCR alpha and beta repertoires from monozygotic twins, unrelated adults of various ages, and cord blood. Replicate twin experiments were performed at different times using different library preparation protocols to rule out contamination. Broad study findings and their caveats: Out-of-frame TCR alpha sequences shared between twins showed an excess of low generation-probability sequences compared with coincidental sharing between unrelated individuals. Excess twin sharing in beta out-of-frame sequences was weaker because fewer shared sequences lowered the signal-to-noise ratio. Zero-insertion analyses could be partly confounded by invariant T cells such as MAIT and iNKT, though diverse VJ usage argued against such confounding for most clonotypes. Fewer insertions were carried by abundant cord blood beta clonotypes, a similar but weaker trend appeared in young adult naive repertoires, and no such trend appeared in memory repertoires. Because the same donors could not be followed over many years, the conclusions depended on cross-sectional statistical analysis. Recombination models systematically underestimated out-of-frame TCR alpha sharing in monozygotic twins but agreed with sharing between unrelated individuals.

The CDR3 goes from the cysteine to the phenylalanine over 12 residues. Only the CDR3 DNA is retained, 36 bases long and in frame from the first base. CDR1 and CDR2, per the germline V gene (reference sequence), are DFQATT and SNEGSKA. V was cut back by 0 bases and J by 3 bases, leaving a gap of 6 bases between them. Library generation was performed with 5' RACE. The instrument given in TCRdb is Illumina HiSeq 2000. A universal primer binding site was added through template switching, and the final cDNA carried a unique molecular identifier so that TCR cDNA molecules could be counted accurately. First-strand cDNA for TCR alpha and beta chains was synthesized from specific primers in the conserved constant-segment region. To control for contamination, every cDNA library carried two barcodes: a SMART-Mk sample barcode plus Illumina barcodes. TruSeq adapter sequences and Illumina sample barcodes were added in two successive PCR steps. TCR alpha and beta cDNA libraries were sequenced on the Illumina HiSeq platform with custom primers. The source study handled its data this way. MiGEC was used to process raw reads and extract unique molecular identifiers, and MiXCR was used to find CDR3 positions. Recombination models were inferred per individual with the repgenHMM and IGoR tools using an EM algorithm. Shared clonotypes were analyzed with the tcR package in R, and sharing was normalized by the product of cloneset sizes. To study raw recombination free of thymic and clonal selection effects, out-of-frame nonproductive sequences were analyzed. TCRdb reprocessed the public reads (quality trimming at Q25 with fastp, clone calling with MiXCR) and kept in-frame beta chains. Each CDR3 protein appears once, grouped with its most common genes and DNA. The V and J calls and clone size are TCRdb's, not the authors'. The sample includes 500,000 to 550,000 distinct CDR3 sequences, with roughly 21% observed a single time. The top ten constitute about 0.91% of the sample.

Only healthy Caucasian donors were included. Three pairs of female monozygotic twins, all aged about 18 to 29 years, made up the twin cohort. Positive isolation kits from Invitrogen were used to isolate CD4+ and CD8+ T cell populations. The sample was also linked to a second study, of T cells expressing NK-cell markers. The other study reports the following: In sorted CD3+CD56+NKG2C+, CD3+CD56+NKG2C- and CD3+CD56-NKG2C+ T-cell subsets from several donors, TCR beta-chain repertoires were profiled. Of the eight sequenced donors, seven were found to be HCMV-seropositive and one was found to be HCMV-seronegative. In several experiments an anti-gammadeltaTCR antibody was added to restrict sorting to alphabetaTCR-expressing T cells. In several donors, the dominant CD3+CD56+NKG2C+ clonotypes were found to rank among the top 10 CD8+ clonotypes and to make up 1.0-7.0% of CD8+ T cells. Those dominant clonotypes were again the most abundant among CD3+CD56-NKG2C+ cells in a few donors, at about 28.3-60.1%. Whether the expanded NKG2C-expressing T cell clones were specific for HCMV antigens remained unclear. All eight donors whose samples were sequenced were randomly selected healthy volunteers, three of them men and five women. HCMV-specific IgG was detected in serum with a commercial ELISA kit to determine HCMV serostatus. MIGEC was used to demultiplex reads and group the reads by UMI, and MiTCR was used to assemble and quantify clonotypes. To exclude erroneous sequences, only TCR cDNA sequences supported by at least two reads were retained. The tcR package was used for downstream repertoire analysis, and clonotypes were matched across fractions by CDR3 nucleotide sequence plus V segment. Antigen specificity was annotated against VDJdb with VDJmatch, allowing one amino acid substitution in CDR3.

The chain employs TRBV20-1 and TRBJ2-7; TRBD1 is a possible D gene, resting on 5 matching bases. The receptor was derived from a woman aged 18-35 years in good health. The sample taken for sequencing was CD4+ T cells sorted from blood. CDR3 loop: CSARDQGYEQYF. The DNA sequence is TGCAGTGCTAGAGACCAGGGCTACGAGCAGTACTTC.